Below are 14 T cell receptor beta chains sequenced from a single sample in a study of T cells in Graves' hyperthyroidism and ophthalmopathy. What was amplified from RNA transcripts were TCR beta CDR3 regions. The study used the HTBI primer set for a first-round RT-PCR of the TCR CDR3. TCRdb processed the multiplex PCR reads anew with MiXCR; each CDR3 protein has one entry. The sample includes approximately 610,000 distinct CDR3 sequences, about 15% of them seen just once. Specimen: blood. The receptors derive from a woman between 40 and 50 years old with Graves' ophthalmopathy.

This clonotype was detected once. The chain has TRBV12-3 or TRBV12-4 and TRBJ2-2; TRBD1 matches 8 bases. The CDR3 is 16 residues long. The junction had 11 bases not matched to a gene; V was cut back by 6 bases and J by 5 bases. DNA for the CDR3: TGTGCCAGCAGAAGGGACAGGTCTACTGGGACCGGGGAGCTGTTTTTT. It translates to CASRRDRSTGTGELFF.

This clonotype has ten or more counts. The chain employs TRBV28 and TRBJ1-5, with D uncertain. Trimming took off 6 bases at V and 5 bases at J, with 14 bases between the two ends. CDR3 length: 14 residues. Germline CDR1 reads MDHEN; CDR2 reads SYDVKM. CDR3: CASSTFERDQPQHF. CDR3 coding DNA: TGTGCCAGCAGCACCTTTGAAAGGGATCAGCCCCAGCATTTT. Filled out from reference TRBV28 and TRBJ1-5, the complete variable domain reads DVKVTQSSRYLVKRTGEKVFLECVQDMDHENMFWYRQDPGLGLRLIYFSYDVKMKEKGDIPEGYSVSREKKERFSLILESASTNQTSMYLCASSTFERDQPQHFGDGTRLSIL.

This clonotype came up many times. The chain links TRBV29-1 to TRBJ2-7; 7 bases are shared with TRBD2. CDR3 length: 13 amino acids. V shed 6 bases, J shed 2 bases, and the junction held 7 bases outside the gene matches. Germline CDR1 SQVTM, CDR2 ANQGSEA. This CDR3 reads CSVSGRVTYEQYF. The CDR3 DNA is TGCAGCGTCTCGGGGAGGGTGACCTACGAGCAGTACTTC.

This clonotype was seen at least ten times. The chain employs TRBV12-3 or TRBV12-4 and TRBJ2-7, with D unresolved. The CDR3 length is 13 residues. Between the trimmed V and J ends, which lost 2 bases and 1 base, there was a span of 6 bases. CDR3 in DNA: TGTGCCAGCAGTTTACTAGTATCCTACGAGCAGTACTTC. Its protein is CASSLLVSYEQYF.

The chain joins TRBV27 to TRBJ1-5; D not certain. Germline CDR1 MNHEY, CDR2 SMNVEV (reference sequence). The V gene lost 0 bases and the J gene lost 0 bases, with 9 bases spanning the gap. The CDR3 contains 16 residues. The CDR3 nucleotides read TGTGCCAGCAGTTTATCAGGACCGTATAGCAATCAGCCCCAGCATTTT. The encoded protein is CASSLSGPYSNQPQHF.

On this clonotype: A much bigger clone sits one base away, suggesting this may be a read error. This chain uses TRBV5-1 with TRBJ2-3; TRBD2 is a possible D gene (6 bases). Per the germline V gene, CDR1 is SGHRS and CDR2 is YFSETQ. The CDR3 totals 15 residues. The CDR3 here is CATSKGAGGTDTQYF. Here the CDR3 DNA reads TGCGCCACCAGCAAGGGAGCGGGTGGCACAGATACGCAGTATTTT.

The chain links TRBV12-3 or TRBV12-4 to TRBJ2-5, with TRBD2 matching 8 bases. The V segment lost 5 bases and the J segment 2 bases; nucleotides outside the gene matches: 7. The CDR3 runs 15 residues. The CDR3 DNA follows: TGTGCCAGCAGTCCCAACTTAGCGGGGCAAGAGACCCAGTACTTC. Its protein is CASSPNLAGQETQYF.

This clonotype has at least ten counts. This rearrangement joins TRBV11-2 to TRBJ2-7; perhaps TRBD2 as D (5 bases). V lost 1 base to trimming and J lost 2 bases, with 12 bases between them. CDR3 length equals 15 residues. Per the germline V gene, CDR1 is SGHAT and CDR2 is FQNNGV. For the CDR3, the DNA is TGTGCCAGCAGCTTAGGGACTTTGTTACCCTACGAGCAGTACTTC. Its translation: CASSLGTLLPYEQYF.

In this sample, this clonotype turned up many times. The chain carries TRBV7-9 and TRBJ2-4; a possible D gene is TRBD1 (5 bases). Germline V gives CDR1 SEHNR, CDR2 FQNEAQ (reference sequence). V lost 1 base to trimming and J lost 5 bases, with 15 bases between them. The CDR3 covers 16 residues. CDR3 DNA sequence: TGTGCCAGCAGCTTAGGGCAGGGATATACCCAAAACATTCAGTACTTC. It codes for CASSLGQGYTQNIQYF.

The table lists this clonotype with many counts. The chain employs TRBV12-3 or TRBV12-4 and TRBJ1-1; D is unclear. V was shortened by 6 bases and J by 3 bases, with 14 bases between the two germline ends. CDR3 length equals 14 residues. DNA for the CDR3: TGTGCCAGCAGGACCGGGCTAGAGCACACTGAAGCTTTCTTT. This codes for CASRTGLEHTEAFF.

V gene TRBV20-1 combines with J gene TRBJ2-7; tentatively, D is TRBD2 (6 bases). The CDR3 runs 14 residues. Trimming pared 6 bases from V and 0 bases from J, leaving 15 bases between. Germline V gene sequence: CDR1 DFQATT, CDR2 SNEGSKA (reference sequence). This CDR3 reads CSAIAAGPSYEQYF. The CDR3, as DNA: TGCAGTGCCATAGCCGCGGGGCCCTCCTACGAGCAGTACTTC.

This clonotype was seen once. The V and J genes are TRBV20-1 and TRBJ1-1; D is perhaps TRBD1 (5 bases). V lost 0 bases, J lost 4 bases, and 15 bases lay in between. CDR1 and CDR2 from the germline V gene are DFQATT and SNEGSKA (reference sequence). The CDR3 contains 15 residues. In DNA form, the CDR3 reads TGCAGTGCTAGAGATGGGGGGGTGGGTGGCACTGAAGCTTTCTTT. Encoded protein: CSARDGGVGGTEAFF.

The chain combines TRBV6-1 with TRBJ1-5, with D tentatively TRBD1 (5 bases). V gave up 6 bases and J gave up 3 bases, with 15 bases separating them. Germline CDR1 is MNHNS and CDR2 is SASEGT. This CDR3 has 15 residues. The CDR3 loop reads CASRRIQEDNQPQHF. The CDR3 DNA is TGTGCCAGCAGGCGGATACAGGAGGACAATCAGCCCCAGCATTTT.

This clonotype was found many times. V and J are TRBV30 and TRBJ1-2; D call uncertain. The CDR3 is 14 amino acids. Trimming shortened V by 3 bases and J by 4 bases, and 15 bases separated the two germline ends. Germline CDR1 is GTSNPN and CDR2 is SVGIG (reference sequence). CDR3 coding DNA: TGTGCCTGGAGGCCCGGGCCAGGCCCCTATGGCTACACCTTC. Protein sequence: CAWRPGPGPYGYTF. Full variable domain (outside the CDR3, taken from reference TRBV30 and TRBJ1-2): SQTIHQWPATLVQPVGSPLSLECTVEGTSNPNLYWYRQAAGRGLQLLFYSVGIGQISSEVPQNLSASRPQDRQFILSSKKLLLSDSGFYLCAWRPGPGPYGYTFGSGTRLTVV.